One T cell receptor (beta chain) is described in this entry. Its matching antigen is unknown. Subsequent to a culture period of around 10 days, CD4+ T cells were isolated. Documented for the person is a PCR-confirmed SARS-CoV-2 infection occurring between March and December 2020. The cohort was immunized with two doses of either the BNT162b2 or mRNA-1273 vaccine. This record belongs to a study of vaccination effects on CD4 cells after COVID-19. Study details: Cultivation was performed at roughly 2.2 million PBMC per well with 10 IU/ml IL-2 and 9.5 to 10 ug/ml peptides added.

Study conclusions and caveats: Only a few convalescent patients and no early post-infection timepoints featured in the study.

Germline CDR1 is MNHNY and CDR2 is SVGAGI (reference sequence). V shed 5 bases, J shed 8 bases, and the junction held 14 bases outside the gene matches. This CDR3 has 16 amino acids. Assay used: immunoSEQ multiplex PCR; TCRdb lists only in-frame clones, some missing. The table lists about 34,000 clones, about three quarters of them singletons. The source material was CD4+ T cells from PBMCs cultured without peptide, sampled after COVID-19 vaccination. This TCR was recovered from a human donor who had a prior SARS-CoV-2 infection. The gene calls are TRBV6-6 and TRBJ1-1, with TRBD1 matching over 10 bases. The CDR3 here is CASSQHPGQGIKEAFF. CDR3 coding DNA: TGTGCCAGCAGTCAGCATCCGGGACAGGGGATAAAGGAAGCTTTCTTT.